This record looks at one T cell receptor beta chain sequence and its context. Its antigen is not yet known. Base qualities are not recorded, but no much larger clone differs from it by a single base. TCRbeta CDR3 regions were amplified from genomic DNA using the immunoSEQ Assay, a bias-controlled multiplex PCR. The paper's processing steps were these. Nucleated cell counts per sample were estimated from amplification of reference gene primers within the assay. To quantify the absolute abundance of each unique TCRbeta CDR3 rearrangement, sequence reads were collapsed and filtered. For each sample, productive Simpson clonality was calculated by taking the square root of Simpson's diversity index across productive rearrangements. TCRdb's version of the immuneACCESS table is confined to in-frame rearrangements and falls short of the full clone set. An unresolved V gene accounts for under half of the shortfall where checked; the remainder is of unknown origin. V, J and clone size reflect that table, while D and trimming were determined from the DNA. For this sample there are just under 30,000 clones; roughly 87% appear just once. 9.9% of the sample is in the top ten clones.

The CDR3 numbers 16 residues from cysteine through phenylalanine. The read is trimmed to its CDR3 DNA, 48 bases read in frame from base 1. In the germline V gene, CDR1 corresponds to SGHAT and CDR2 to FQNNGV. The germline V and J ends show losses of 3 bases and 0 bases respectively, and no gene match explains 6 bases of the junction. The collaborating institutions used their own protocols to collect whole blood in K2EDTA tubes. For TCRbeta analysis, collaborator samples were shipped as frozen whole blood, as isolated PBMCs, or as DNA extracted from either sample type. This sample was taken from a study of blood T cell repertoires in COVID-19 (dated by TCRdb to between 2020 and 2021). A note on the overall study: Samples covering the acute and convalescent phases of COVID-19 were provided by collaborators in the United States, Italy and Spain. The repertoires were made available in a free public database intended to serve as a resource for research on the immune response to SARS-CoV-2. HLA class I and class II types, where available, came from metadata supplied by the sample provider rather than from assay-based typing. Deeply sampled blood TCRbeta repertoires from subjects exposed to, actively infected with, or recovered from COVID-19 were included in the dataset. The samples were drawn from two sources: the first 160 participants of the ongoing ImmuneRACE study, and approximately 1,300 subjects contributed by 6 global collaborators. Nearly every sample came with metadata listing a de-identified subject ID, COVID-19 status, age in years and sex. The prospective study material was composed of cDNA or gDNA derived from T cells, B-cell-depleted T cells, or PBMCs.

Overall study results and their limits: Clinical and demographic metadata were provided uncurated, with the amount varying by source and participant.

The TCR comes from a human donor in a cohort sampled during active COVID-19. This sequence uses TRBV11-2 and TRBJ2-3; 7 central bases correspond to TRBD1. Specimen: peripheral blood. The DNA sequence is TGTGCCAGCAGCTTCCCGCAGGGGGTGAGCACAGATACGCAGTATTTT. Translated, this gives CASSFPQGVSTDTQYF. Extended through the reference TRBV11-2 and TRBJ2-3 proteins, this CDR3 yields the full variable domain: EAGVAQSPRYKIIEKRQSVAFWCNPISGHATLYWYQQILGQGPKLLIQFQNNGVVDDSQLPKDRFSAERLKGVDSTLKIQPAKLEDSAVYLCASSFPQGVSTDTQYFGPGTRLTVL.